Listed below are T cell receptor beta chains from one sample, sequenced in a study of T cells after yellow fever vaccination. MiXCR was run by TCRdb on the 5' RACE reads, yielding one entry per CDR3 protein. This table has some 110,000 distinct CDR3 sequences, roughly 7.2% appearing once. The sequencing used CD4+ T cells sorted from PBMCs, collected 45 days after the first yellow fever vaccination. These receptors came from a man aged 18 to 30 who received the YFV17D yellow fever vaccine. Each CDR3 is given with its conserved first and last residue. D genes are given only for firm matches. Size tells how often a clone was seen (once, few, many) or the class of an expanded clone, and some rows leave it out.

j_call | clone_size | v_call | d_call | cdr3_nt | cdr3_aa
TRBJ2-1 | many | TRBV6-2/TRBV6-3 | . | TGTGCCAGCAGATACCAAAATCTAAATCGACTCGACCAAGGCTATGAGCAGTTCTTC | CASRYQNLNRLDQGYEQFF
TRBJ2-5 | many | TRBV18 | . | TGTGCCAGCTCACCATTCGAGGAGCGAGAGACCCAGTACTTC | CASSPFEERETQYF
TRBJ2-3 | many | TRBV7-9 | TRBD2 | TGTGCCAGCAGCTTAGCTAGGACTAGCGGCACAGATACGCAGTATTTT | CASSLARTSGTDTQYF
TRBJ2-3 | many | TRBV6-5 | TRBD2 | TGTGCCAGCAGTTCCAGCGGGGAAAGCACAGATACGCAGTATTTT | CASSSSGESTDTQYF
TRBJ2-3 | many | TRBV12-3/TRBV12-4 | TRBD1 | TGTGCCAGCAATATACCTACAGGGGGCACAGATACGCAGTATTTT | CASNIPTGGTDTQYF
TRBJ1-1 | few | TRBV20-1 | . | TGCAGTGCTAGAGATATCGGGGGCGGGGGCACTGAAGCTTTCTTT | CSARDIGGGGTEAFF
TRBJ2-3 | few | TRBV12-3/TRBV12-4 | . | TGTGCCAGCACCCAGAGCACAGATACGCAGTATTTT | CASTQSTDTQYF
TRBJ2-1 | many | TRBV11-3 | TRBD2 | TGTGCCAGCAGCTTAGATGGGACTAGCTCCTACAATGAGCAGTTCTTC | CASSLDGTSSYNEQFF
TRBJ2-3 | . | TRBV4-3 | . | TGCGCCAGCAGCCCCGTTTGGGGGGGGGGCCTAACCGATACGCAGTATTTT | CASSPVWGGGLTDTQYF
TRBJ2-5 | few | TRBV5-1 | . | TGCGCCAGCAGCCCCGGACGGACCGAAGAGACCCAGTACTTC | CASSPGRTEETQYF
TRBJ2-1 | many | TRBV7-3 | . | TGTGCCAGCAGTCGGGCCGCCTACAATGAGCAGTTCTTC | CASSRAAYNEQFF
TRBJ1-5 | many | TRBV4-3 | . | TGCGCCAGCAGCCAAGATCCCCGACAGCCCCAGCATTTT | CASSQDPRQPQHF
TRBJ2-5 | many | TRBV20-1 | . | TGCAGTGCGACCGGGGCCTTAAGGGAGACCCAGTACTTC | CSATGALRETQYF
TRBJ1-2 | many | TRBV11-1 | . | TGTGCCAGCAGCCCGGACACGGCCTATGGCTACACCTTC | CASSPDTAYGYTF